These T cell receptor beta chains were read from a single sample in a study of early T cells in non-severe SARS-CoV-2 infection. TCRdb passed the 5' RACE reads through MiXCR, listing each CDR3 protein once. In the table there are fewer than 120,000 distinct CDR3 sequences, 10% to 15% of which are singletons. This specimen was whole blood, taken at baseline. Source of these receptors: an adult who was a healthcare worker with PCR-confirmed SARS-CoV-2 infection or an uninfected control (not recorded which). CDR3s leave out the opening cysteine and the closing phenylalanine or tryptophan. Each record gives: V gene, J gene, CDR3 protein.

>TRBV7-2|TRBJ2-3
ASSTQGLLGTDTQY
>TRBV28|TRBJ2-3
ASRRRALQITQY
>TRBV5-4|TRBJ2-1
ASSLGRPQYNEQF
>TRBV20-1|TRBJ2-7
SATSSGGHSYEQY
>TRBV20-1|TRBJ1-2
SARKAGNYGYT
>TRBV9|TRBJ2-7
ASSVEAGYVYEQY
>TRBV2|TRBJ2-7
ASETSGNYEQY
>TRBV10-1|TRBJ2-1
ASSEFSKGRVSYNEQF
>TRBV19|TRBJ2-7
ASSMGDRFTYEQY
>TRBV20-1|TRBJ1-1
SARDPGWNTEAF
>TRBV7-9|TRBJ1-1
ASGSTEAF
>TRBV29-1|TRBJ2-5
SATGRQETQY
>TRBV14|TRBJ1-1
ASSRWEGTEAF
>TRBV12-3/TRBV12-4|TRBJ2-3
ASSLGTDTQY
>TRBV29-1|TRBJ2-5
SVEGGAETQY
>TRBV27|TRBJ1-1
ASSSYSLTGPDTEAF
>TRBV28|TRBJ2-1
ASSFPAAGFHNEQF
>TRBV18|TRBJ1-2
ASSPPFNYGYT
>TRBV12-3/TRBV12-4|TRBJ1-2
ASSKDRGLYGYT
>TRBV28|TRBJ1-2
ASSLGQAGGYT
>TRBV5-1|TRBJ1-4
ASSPKGQVTNEKLF
>TRBV6-2/TRBV6-3|TRBJ2-3
ASSTGLAGLTDTQY
>TRBV6-1|TRBJ2-1
ASSKETLRINNEQF
>TRBV5-4|TRBJ1-1
ASTRKQADTEAF
>TRBV7-9|TRBJ2-2
ASSITSTGELF
>TRBV6-1|TRBJ2-3
ASSETPMLATTDTQY
>TRBV7-2|TRBJ2-7
ASSALWTEDYEQY
>TRBV6-5|TRBJ1-1
ASKEQGAGSTEAF
>TRBV9|TRBJ2-2
ASSVVPGANTGELF
>TRBV28|TRBJ1-5
ASSSTDRLSNQPQH
>TRBV29-1|TRBJ2-3
SVDHGTAIPDTQY
>TRBV20-1|TRBJ1-4
SARGGGANFGSLF
>TRBV7-2|TRBJ2-5
ASSPRLAGGSETQY
>TRBV27|TRBJ2-2
ASSQRTRGSGELF
>TRBV7-6|TRBJ2-3
ASSPGTGQGLSLKDTQY
>TRBV27|TRBJ2-5
ASSPQGRVETQY
>TRBV7-2|TRBJ1-6
ASSLGDSGLYNSPLH
>TRBV12-3/TRBV12-4|TRBJ1-3
ASSHTGDFGNPIY
>TRBV20-1|TRBJ1-4
SAVDSGGASEKLF
>TRBV29-1|TRBJ2-5
SVEAQETQY
>TRBV18|TRBJ1-1
ASSPGQTPEAF
>TRBV3-1|TRBJ1-2
ASSQVGQAPGYT
>TRBV20-1|TRBJ2-1
SASASGDYNEQF
>TRBV19|TRBJ1-5
ASSSGGWNQPQH
>TRBV20-1|TRBJ2-7
SAPEVGGYEQY
>TRBV3-1|TRBJ2-7
ASSQSSYEQY
>TRBV29-1|TRBJ2-5
SVRGGGTQY
>TRBV28|TRBJ2-7
ASSPDRGRHYEQY
>TRBV4-2|TRBJ2-4
ASSQDRTVENIQY
>TRBV2|TRBJ1-1
ARHRRNTEAF